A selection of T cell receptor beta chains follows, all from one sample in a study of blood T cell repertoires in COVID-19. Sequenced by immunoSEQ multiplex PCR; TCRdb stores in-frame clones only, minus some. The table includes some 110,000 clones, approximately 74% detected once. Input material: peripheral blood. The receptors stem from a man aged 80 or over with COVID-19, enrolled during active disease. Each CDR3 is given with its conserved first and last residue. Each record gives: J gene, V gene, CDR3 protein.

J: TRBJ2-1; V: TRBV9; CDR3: CASSFRLQGHNEQFF
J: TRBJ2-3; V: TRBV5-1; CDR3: CASSLATGGTDTQYF
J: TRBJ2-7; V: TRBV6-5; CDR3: CATSGRAYEQYF
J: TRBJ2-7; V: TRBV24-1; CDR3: CATSGDYNYEQYF
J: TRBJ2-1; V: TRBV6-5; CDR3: CASRADVYNEQFF
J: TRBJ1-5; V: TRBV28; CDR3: CASIDDRGNQPQHF
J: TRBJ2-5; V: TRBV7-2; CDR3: CASSKQGAQETQYF
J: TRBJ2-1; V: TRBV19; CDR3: CASSKTTSGRGNEQFF
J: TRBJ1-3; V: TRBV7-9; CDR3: CASTPQRPAGNTIYF
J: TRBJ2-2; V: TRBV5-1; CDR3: CASSHPGSTGELFF
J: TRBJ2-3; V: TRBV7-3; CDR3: CASSLMGLASTDTQYF
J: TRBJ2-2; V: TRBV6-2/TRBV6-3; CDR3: CASSSREAGELFF
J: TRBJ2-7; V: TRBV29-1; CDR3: CSVVVLSSYEQYF
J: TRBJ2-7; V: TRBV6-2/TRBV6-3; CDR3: CASSYLGLTYEQYF
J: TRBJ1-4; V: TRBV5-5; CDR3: CASSLIMGRGEKLFF
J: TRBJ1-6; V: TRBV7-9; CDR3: CASNHLGHLNSPLHF
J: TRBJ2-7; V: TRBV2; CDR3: CASSSGTGSYEQYF
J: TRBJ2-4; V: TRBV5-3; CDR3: CARSFRSGKNIQYF
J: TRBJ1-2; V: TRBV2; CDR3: CASIRDSSSNYGYTF
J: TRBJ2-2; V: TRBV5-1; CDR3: CASSPLTGEDTGELFF
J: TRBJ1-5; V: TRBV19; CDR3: CASSWRAGQPQHF
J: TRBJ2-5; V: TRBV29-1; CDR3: CSVAWTSGRQETQYF
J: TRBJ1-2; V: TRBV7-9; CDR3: CASSLGGEGFYTF
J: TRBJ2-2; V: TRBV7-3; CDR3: CASSPQIGQNTGELFF
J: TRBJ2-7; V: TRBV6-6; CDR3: CASRTGDEQYF